This T cell receptor beta chain appears in the sequencing data of a study of OX40 agonist ivuxolimab in advanced cancers. Regarding the study in general: Ivuxolimab, which targeted the costimulatory receptor OX40 (CD134), was an agonistic, fully human IgG2 monoclonal antibody. The paper reports the monotherapy dose-escalation portion (N ≈ 50 patients) of the phase I ivuxolimab trial. Of the approximately 50 dose-escalation patients, hepatocellular carcinoma was present in roughly 19, melanoma in about 15, renal cell carcinoma in 9 and head and neck cancer in 9. In the dose-escalation cohort, about four fifths of patients were male, and the mean age was 60 years with a range of about 20 to 90. Partial responses were achieved by three dose-escalation patients, of whom one had hepatocellular carcinoma and two had cutaneous melanoma. Peripheral TCRbeta sequencing was intended to test whether TCR sequence diversity was altered and clonal T-cell expansion was caused by ivuxolimab. Intravenous ivuxolimab was administered to patients every 2 weeks at six dose levels: 0.01, 0.1, 0.3, 1.5, 3 and 10 mg/kg. Patients were allowed to have had prior anti-PD-1, anti-PD-L1 or anti-CTLA-4 therapy, and 40% of the dose-escalation patients had previously received checkpoint inhibitors.

The germline V gene (reference sequence) gives CDR1 as MNHEY and CDR2 as SMNVEV. Spanning cysteine to phenylalanine, the CDR3 consists of 14 amino acids. Of all the DNA, just the CDR3 is kept, 42 bases in frame from base 1. Trimming removed 8 bases from V and 1 base from J, leaving 14 bases between the germline ends. The research as a whole found: Clonal expansion of both CD4+ and CD8+ blood T cells was observed from baseline to week 6 at doses 0.1 to 3.0 mg/kg. Antigen specificity was not determined for the clonally expanded peripheral T cells. After ivuxolimab, more expanded clones were found on average in CD8+ T cells than in CD4+ T cells. In partial responders in the 0.1-3.0 mg/kg groups, normalized peripheral clonal expansion was found to be among the lowest, especially among CD8+ T cells. Low levels of normalized T-cell clonal expansion were also seen in some patients who did not respond.

The trial excluded patients who had a history of autoimmune disease or who were on systemic immunosuppression. Peripheral blood for TCR sequencing was collected from all dose cohorts at baseline, on cycle 4 day 1, and on cycle 7 day 1. Samples were obtained from an open-label, multicenter, first-in-human phase I dose-escalation trial of ivuxolimab. Adults with locally advanced or metastatic head and neck squamous cell, hepatocellular, melanoma or renal cell carcinoma were enrolled in the trial. Before TCR sequencing, CD4+ T cells and CD8+ T cells from peripheral blood were sorted into separate populations. For sequencing of the TCRbeta CDR3 region, genomic DNA was extracted from the sorted cells. The immunoSEQ Assay was used to sequence the TCRbeta CDR3 regions. What TCRdb holds here is the immuneACCESS table cut down to in-frame rearrangements. Part of the clones is not present; checked against another copy, under half of the missing clones reflect an unresolved V gene, and the others are unexplained. The sample data list tens of thousands of clones, and roughly 84% of these were observed just once. The biggest ten clones account for roughly 1.2% of the sample.

This clone was observed a few times. Its antigen remains unidentified. No clone much larger than this one lies a single base away; base qualities are absent. This receptor was taken from an adult with an advanced solid tumor such as melanoma, head and neck, liver or kidney cancer. The sequences come from CD4+ or CD8+ T cells sorted from blood, collected in a trial of the OX40 agonist ivuxolimab. The V and J segments used are TRBV27 and TRBJ1-1; TRBD1 is perhaps the D gene, given 6 matching bases. The sequenced DNA: TGTGCCAGCCGATTCGGGGGCCGGAACACTGAAGCTTTCTTT. Its protein reads: CASRFGGRNTEAFF.